These 23 T cell receptor beta chains came from one sample sequenced in a study of control samples from healthy donors and cancer patients. The protocol was immunoSEQ multiplex PCR, while the TCRdb copy is restricted to in-frame clones and leaves out a portion. This sample has about 93,000 clones, with approximately 90% found just once. Sequencing used blood. These receptors were taken from a woman in her seventies in good health.

The chain links TRBV5-1 to TRBJ2-2; TRBD1 matches at 10 bases. CDR1 and CDR2 (germline): SGHRS, YFSETQ. The junction had 7 bases not matched to a gene; V was cut back by 5 bases and J by 6 bases. CDR3 size: 15 residues. The CDR3 protein is CASSPGQGFPGELFF. As DNA, the CDR3 is TGCGCCAGCAGTCCGGGACAGGGGTTTCCCGGGGAGCTGTTTTTT.

The chain employs TRBV29-1 and TRBJ2-4, with 7 nucleotides matching TRBD1. The CDR3 contains 13 residues. J gave up 7 bases and V 7 bases, and 10 bases lay outside the gene matches. Germline V gene data show CDR1 as SQVTM and CDR2 as ANQGSEA. The CDR3 here is CSATGTAVNIQYF. In DNA, the CDR3 is TGCAGCGCAACCGGGACAGCCGTTAACATTCAGTACTTC.

The chain carries TRBV5-1 and TRBJ2-7; D tentatively fits TRBD1 or TRBD2 (5 bases each). Trimming stripped 5 bases from V and 0 bases from J, with 12 bases between. This CDR3 spans 14 amino acids. CDR1 and CDR2 from the germline V gene are SGHRS and YFSETQ. CDR3 bases: TGCGCCAGCAGTCGGGACGCCCTCTCCTACGAGCAGTACTTC. It yields the protein CASSRDALSYEQYF.

The chain employs TRBV6-2 or TRBV6-3 and TRBJ2-2, with 8 nucleotides matching TRBD1. The CDR3 runs to 15 residues. Trimming at V came to 6 bases and at J to 4 bases, leaving 7 bases not matched to a gene. Germline V gives CDR1 MNHEY, CDR2 SVGEGT. CDR3 DNA: TGTGCCAGCAGCTCCGACAGGGGAGGCACCGGGGAGCTGTTTTTT. This gives the protein CASSSDRGGTGELFF.

For this clone: One end of the junction is discordant with germline, which a read error may explain. The chain is built from TRBV11-2 and TRBJ2-7; D possibly corresponds to TRBD1 (5 bases). Germline loops: CDR1 SGHAT, CDR2 FQNNGV. The CDR3 contains 12 residues. Here the CDR3 reads CASSLDVGEGDF. The CDR3 DNA is TGTGCCAGCAGCTTAGACGTAGGGGAAGGGGACTTC.

The chain is built from TRBV3-1 (or the pseudogene TRBV3-2) and TRBJ2-3, with 12 bases identical to TRBD2. The CDR3 contains 15 residues. Germline lookup yields CDR1 LGHDT and CDR2 YNNKEL (reference sequence). Unmatched junction bases numbered 4, after V lost 0 bases and J lost 9 bases. CDR3 sequence: CASSQDLAGGRTQYF. Here the CDR3 DNA reads TGTGCCAGCAGCCAAGACCTAGCGGGGGGGCGAACGCAGTATTTT.

Only one count was recorded for this clone. The V gene is TRBV28, the J gene TRBJ1-1; no clear D gene. Germline-derived CDR1 and CDR2 are MDHEN and SYDVKM. The V and J ends lost 6 bases and 2 bases respectively, with 16 bases between them. This CDR3 region has 15 residues. CDR3 in DNA: TGTGCCAGCAGCCACGGTGGCAATGGAAACACTGAAGCTTTCTTT. Its translation: CASSHGGNGNTEAFF.

V and J are TRBV18 and TRBJ2-2; 9 bases line up with TRBD1. Unmatched junction bases numbered 0, after V lost 1 base and J lost 3 bases. CDR1 is KGHSH and CDR2 is LQKENI in the germline V gene. The CDR3 extends over 15 amino acids. The CDR3 loop reads CASSPRQGDTGELFF. CDR3 bases: TGTGCCAGCTCACCACGACAGGGGGACACCGGGGAGCTGTTTTTT.

This chain uses TRBV2 with TRBJ1-3; D ambiguous. CDR1 and CDR2 (germline): SNHLY, FYNNEI. The CDR3 contains 15 residues. The germline V and J ends were trimmed by 5 bases and 0 bases, with 11 bases remaining between them. The CDR3 DNA sequence: TGTGCCAGCAGTCGTGGTTTTGCCTCTGGAAACACCATATATTTT. This encodes CASSRGFASGNTIYF.

This rearrangement joins TRBV4-3 to TRBJ2-7; D is possibly TRBD1 or TRBD2 (5 bases each). This CDR3 comprises 14 residues. Looked up from germline, CDR1 is LGHNA and CDR2 is YSLEER. Trimming took off 1 base at V and 6 bases at J, with 13 bases between the two ends. This CDR3 is CASSQVRGLGEQYF. The CDR3 nucleotides are TGCGCCAGCAGCCAAGTACGGGGCCTCGGCGAGCAGTACTTC.

The rearrangement uses TRBV5-1 and TRBJ2-7; 11 bases agree with TRBD2. Germline V gene sequence: CDR1 SGHRS, CDR2 YFSETQ. The CDR3 totals 18 residues. The ends lost 2 bases at V and 5 bases at J; junction bases unmatched: 15. Here the CDR3 reads CASSFYRPSGRSGDEQYF. In nucleotides, the CDR3 is TGCGCCAGCAGCTTCTATCGGCCTAGCGGGAGGTCCGGCGACGAGCAGTACTTC.

CDR3 DNA: TGTGCCAGCAGCTTACGGTTGGGAGGGCCGACAGATACGCAGTATTTT. Translated, it gives CASSLRLGGPTDTQYF. This chain links TRBV7-2 with TRBJ2-3; TRBD2 matches 7 bases. CDR1 and CDR2 (germline): SGHTA, FQGNSA. The V gene end was trimmed by 2 bases and the J gene end by 3 bases; junction bases not matched to a gene: 8. The CDR3 sequence is 16 residues long.

V and J are TRBV5-1 and TRBJ2-2, with D hard to call. Germline CDR1 is SGHRS and CDR2 is YFSETQ. The CDR3 is 11 amino acids. Trimming stripped 6 bases from V and 6 bases from J, with 6 bases between. CDR3 region: CASMLSGELFF. The CDR3 nucleotides are TGCGCCAGCATGCTCTCCGGGGAGCTGTTTTTT.

The chain combines TRBV5-1 with TRBJ1-2, with 7 nucleotides matching TRBD1. CDR3 length equals 15 residues. The germline CDR1 and CDR2 sequences are SGHRS and YFSETQ. Trimming removed 4 bases from V and 4 bases from J; junction bases left unmatched: 10. CDR3 amino acids: CASSDRSGGGYGYTF. The CDR3, as DNA: TGCGCCAGCAGCGATCGCTCAGGGGGAGGCTATGGCTACACCTTC. The variable domain in full, with the rest retrieved from reference TRBV5-1 and TRBJ1-2, is KAGVTQTPRYLIKTRGQQVTLSCSPISGHRSVSWYQQTPGQGLQFLFEYFSETQRNKGNFPGRFSGRQFSNSRSEMNVSTLELGDSALYLCASSDRSGGGYGYTFGSGTRLTVV.

The chain is built from TRBV6-2 or TRBV6-3 and TRBJ2-3, with a tentative D call TRBD2 (6 bases). V lost 6 bases, J lost 3 bases, and 13 bases lay in between. The CDR3 is made up of 14 amino acids. From germline, CDR1 is MNHEY and CDR2 SVGEGT. The chain's CDR3 is CASSSTSRTDTQYF. The CDR3 bases are TGTGCCAGCAGCTCAACTAGCAGGACAGATACGCAGTATTTT.

In the case of this clone: Other DNA sequences in this sample translate to the same CDR3. V and J are TRBV2 and TRBJ1-1; TRBD1 matches at 7 bases. The CDR3 is 13 amino acids. J gave up 0 bases and V 6 bases, and 1 base lay outside the gene matches. Germline V gene data show CDR1 as SNHLY and CDR2 as FYNNEI. CDR3 in amino acids: CASRGQMNTEAFF. The DNA for the CDR3 is TGTGCCAGCAGGGGACAGATGAACACTGAAGCTTTCTTT.

This clone was observed once. The V gene is TRBV5-6, the J gene TRBJ2-1; the D gene is possibly TRBD2 (6 bases). Per germline, CDR1 SGHDT and CDR2 YYEEEE. V gave up 3 bases and J gave up 1 base, with 11 bases separating them. The CDR3 has 15 residues. The CDR3 protein is CASSSWDFSYNEQFF. The CDR3 coding sequence is TGTGCCAGCAGCTCGTGGGACTTTTCCTACAATGAGCAGTTCTTC. Based on the CDR3 plus reference TRBV5-6 and TRBJ2-1, the full variable domain is DAGVTQSPTHLIKTRGQQVTLRCSPKSGHDTVSWYQQALGQGPQFIFQYYEEEERQRGNFPDRFSGHQFPNYSSELNVNALLLGDSALYLCASSSWDFSYNEQFFGPGTRLTVL.

On this clone itself: Compared with germline, one end of the junction differs, possibly owing to a read error. V is TRBV12-3 or TRBV12-4 and J is TRBJ2-7, with 9 bases that match TRBD1. This CDR3 comprises 11 residues. This CDR3 reads CASSHRQGVSF. DNA for the CDR3: TGTGCCAGCAGTCACAGACAGGGGGTAAGCTTC.

This clone was recorded once. The chain couples TRBV10-3 to TRBJ1-1; D is uncertain. The CDR3 totals 14 residues. Germline loops: CDR1 ENHRY, CDR2 SYGVKD. Deletions cut 1 base from V and 4 bases from J, with 10 bases between. In nucleotides, the CDR3 is TGTGCCATCAGTGAGTGGGAAGAGGCCACTGAAGCTTTCTTT. Amino acid sequence: CAISEWEEATEAFF.

V is TRBV10-1 and J is TRBJ1-4; D unclear. V gave up 3 bases and J gave up 8 bases, with 10 bases separating them. The CDR3 is 13 residues long. In germline, CDR1 is WNHNN, CDR2 SYGVQD (reference sequence). CDR3 protein: CASSEVGREKLFF. The DNA for the CDR3 is TGCGCCAGCAGTGAAGTAGGGAGAGAAAAACTGTTTTTT.

J is TRBJ2-1 and V is TRBV2; 7 nucleotides line up with TRBD2. The CDR3 is 16 residues long. Per germline, CDR1 SNHLY and CDR2 FYNNEI. Trimming at V came to 6 bases and at J to 1 base, leaving 9 bases not matched to a gene. This CDR3 is CASSYPSGSSYNEQFF. CDR3 nucleotide sequence: TGTGCCAGCAGCTACCCTAGCGGCTCGTCCTACAATGAGCAGTTCTTC.

V and J are TRBV6-5 and TRBJ1-1, with 7 bases lining up with TRBD1. V lost 6 bases to trimming and J lost 1 base; unmatched junction nucleotides: 5. The CDR3 contains 14 residues. The germline V gene has CDR1 MNHEY and CDR2 SVGAGI. CDR3 amino acids: CASREGAQNTEAFF. The CDR3 nucleotides are TGTGCCAGCAGGGAGGGGGCGCAGAACACTGAAGCTTTCTTT.

V is TRBV5-8 and J is TRBJ1-1; D unclear. The germline V gene encodes CDR1 SGHTS and CDR2 YDEGEE. The CDR3 extends over 12 amino acids. V shed 8 bases and J shed 5 bases, with 13 bases lying between them. The CDR3 sequence is CASIPPDTEAFF. The CDR3 DNA reads TGTGCCAGTATCCCCCCGGATACTGAAGCTTTCTTT. The variable domain in full, completed from reference TRBV5-8 and TRBJ1-1, reads EAGVTQSPTHLIKTRGQQATLRCSPISGHTSVYWYQQALGLGLQFLLWYDEGEERNRGNFPPRFSGRQFPNYSSELNVNALELEDSALYLCASIPPDTEAFFGQGTRLTVV.